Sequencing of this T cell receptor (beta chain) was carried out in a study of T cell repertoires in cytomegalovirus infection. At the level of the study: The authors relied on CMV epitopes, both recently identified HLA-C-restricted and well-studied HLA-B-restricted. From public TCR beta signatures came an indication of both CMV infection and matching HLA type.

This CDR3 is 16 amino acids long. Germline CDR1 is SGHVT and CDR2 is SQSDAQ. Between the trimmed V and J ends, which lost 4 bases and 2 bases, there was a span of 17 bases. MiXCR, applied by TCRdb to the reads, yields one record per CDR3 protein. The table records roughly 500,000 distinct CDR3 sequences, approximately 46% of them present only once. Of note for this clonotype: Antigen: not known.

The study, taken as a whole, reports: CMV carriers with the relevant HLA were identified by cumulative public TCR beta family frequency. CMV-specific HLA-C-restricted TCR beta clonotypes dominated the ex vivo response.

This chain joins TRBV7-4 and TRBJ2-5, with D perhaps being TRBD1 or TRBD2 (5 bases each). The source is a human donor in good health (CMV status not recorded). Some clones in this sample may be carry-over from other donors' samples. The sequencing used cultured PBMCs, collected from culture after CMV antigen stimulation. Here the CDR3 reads CASSYSGTAKQETQYF. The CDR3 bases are TGTGCCAGCAGCTATTCCGGGACGGCCAAACAAGAGACCCAGTACTTC.